One and the same sample provided the 21 T cell receptor beta chains below, sequenced in a study of blood T cell repertoires in COVID-19. TCRdb keeps only in-frame clones here, not all; method: immunoSEQ multiplex PCR. This sample has roughly 330,000 clones; around four fifths occur once, and the top ten carry about 1.2%. The source material was peripheral blood. The receptor source for this set is a woman aged 45-59 years with acute or convalescent COVID-19.

This chain uses TRBV18 with TRBJ1-1, with D uncertain. V lost 1 base to trimming and J lost 11 bases, with 11 bases between them. This CDR3 comprises 12 residues. Germline V gene sequence: CDR1 KGHSH, CDR2 LQKENI. The CDR3 protein is CASSPRGERAFF. CDR3 nucleotides: TGTGCCAGCTCACCACGTGGGGAGAGGGCTTTCTTT.

This CDR3 reads CSASKRRTGELFF. Here the CDR3 DNA reads TGCAGTGCTAGTAAGAGGCGGACCGGGGAGCTGTTTTTT. V gene TRBV20-1 combines with J gene TRBJ2-2; D is unclear. V was clipped by 3 bases and J by 5 bases, with 10 bases between them. This CDR3 contains 13 residues. CDR1 is DFQATT and CDR2 is SNEGSKA in the germline V gene (reference sequence).

The J gene is TRBJ2-4, the V gene TRBV9; 9 bases align to TRBD2. The V segment lost 3 bases and the J segment 7 bases; nucleotides outside the gene matches: 11. The CDR3 runs 16 residues. Germline CDR1 is SGDLS and CDR2 is YYNGEE. The CDR3 sequence: CASSARKAGGPNIQYF. CDR3 in DNA: TGTGCCAGCAGCGCACGTAAGGCGGGGGGGCCGAACATTCAGTACTTC.

DNA of the CDR3: TGTGCCAGTAGTATAGATGATGCAGGGCAGCACAATGAGCAGTTCTTC. It codes for CASSIDDAGQHNEQFF. The chain is built from TRBV19 and TRBJ2-1, with D maybe TRBD1 (5 bases). This CDR3 spans 16 amino acids. V was pared by 0 bases and J by 5 bases, with 14 bases between. Germline values: CDR1 LNHDA, CDR2 SQIVND (reference sequence).

The chain carries TRBV9 and TRBJ2-7; D not resolved. Deletions cut 4 bases from V and 3 bases from J, with 14 bases between. Germline CDR1 reads SGDLS; CDR2 reads YYNGEE. This CDR3 has 14 residues. The CDR3 reads CASSPELSLYEQYV. In DNA, the CDR3 is TGTGCCAGCAGCCCGGAACTTAGCCTCTACGAGCAGTACGTC.

This sequence joins TRBV5-1 and TRBJ1-2; 7 nucleotides agree with TRBD1. The CDR3 runs to 16 residues. CDR1 is SGHRS and CDR2 is YFSETQ in the germline V gene. Trimming at V came to 4 bases and at J to 5 bases, leaving 14 bases not matched to a gene. The CDR3 nucleotides are TGCGCCAGCAGCATCGGCGGGACAGACACTTTTTATGGCTACACCTTC. As protein: CASSIGGTDTFYGYTF. The full variable domain, in which reference TRBV5-1 and TRBJ1-2 provide the parts outside the CDR3, is KAGVTQTPRYLIKTRGQQVTLSCSPISGHRSVSWYQQTPGQGLQFLFEYFSETQRNKGNFPGRFSGRQFSNSRSEMNVSTLELGDSALYLCASSIGGTDTFYGYTFGSGTRLTVV.

The chain is built from TRBV12-3 or TRBV12-4 and TRBJ1-5; D remains ambiguous. This CDR3 is built from 13 residues. V lost 3 bases and J 3 bases, leaving 6 bases between the germline ends. This chain's CDR3 is CASSLGTNQPQHF. Written as DNA, the CDR3 is TGTGCCAGCAGTTTGGGCACCAATCAGCCCCAGCATTTT.

This rearrangement joins TRBV20-1 to TRBJ1-5, with a possible D match to TRBD1 (6 bases). Germline lookup yields CDR1 DFQATT and CDR2 SNEGSKA (reference sequence). The CDR3 totals 19 residues. Trimming shortened V by 3 bases and J by 2 bases, and 26 bases separated the two germline ends. The DNA for the CDR3 is TGCAGTGCTAGTGTCGTACAGGGAGGTGCGGGGGAAGGCAATCAGCCCCAGCATTTT. Its protein product is CSASVVQGGAGEGNQPQHF.

The V and J genes are TRBV27 and TRBJ2-1; TRBD2 matches 14 bases. CDR1 and CDR2 from the germline V gene are MNHEY and SMNVEV (reference sequence). The CDR3 consists of 17 residues. V was clipped by 3 bases and J by 8 bases; unmatched bases: 9. CDR3 nucleotide sequence: TGTGCCAGCAGTTTCTCGATGACTAGCGGGAGGGCCCATGAGCAGTTCTTC. Its protein product is CASSFSMTSGRAHEQFF.

This clone was found a few times. The chain employs TRBV6-6 and TRBJ2-2, with TRBD1 matching 8 bases. J lost 6 bases, V lost 6 bases, and 9 bases had no gene match. Germline CDR1 reads MNHNY; CDR2 reads SVGAGI (reference sequence). The CDR3 extends over 15 amino acids. In DNA form, the CDR3 reads TGTGCCAGCAGCCCAGGGGGCCCCTTGGCCGGGGAGCTGTTTTTT. Residues: CASSPGGPLAGELFF.

The chain has TRBV19 and TRBJ2-3, with TRBD2 matching 7 bases. This CDR3 has 15 residues. Germline trimming cut 2 bases from V and 4 bases from J; bases unmatched to any gene: 6. Germline CDR1 is LNHDA and CDR2 is SQIVND (reference sequence). The CDR3 DNA reads as TGTGCCAGTAGTATAACGGCTAGCGGAGCAGATACGCAGTATTTT. Its translation: CASSITASGADTQYF.

This chain connects TRBV5-4 to TRBJ2-4; unclear D gene. The CDR3 covers 16 residues. Germline V gene data show CDR1 as SGHNT and CDR2 as YYREEE (reference sequence). The V and J ends lost 5 bases and 0 bases respectively, with 15 bases between them. CDR3 nucleotides: TGTGCCAGCAGTCGGTTCGAGGAACTAGCCAAAAACATTCAGTACTTC. Translating it yields CASSRFEELAKNIQYF.

Here the CDR3 DNA reads TGCGCCAGCAGCAACCGGGGGGCTGGTGAAAAACTGTTTTTT. Protein sequence: CASSNRGAGEKLFF. J is TRBJ1-4 and V is TRBV5-1; tentatively, D is TRBD1 (6 bases). Trimming took 4 bases from V and 7 from J, leaving 14 bases between them. Germline V gives CDR1 SGHRS, CDR2 YFSETQ. The CDR3 loop spans 14 amino acids. Based on the CDR3 plus reference TRBV5-1 and TRBJ1-4, the full variable domain is KAGVTQTPRYLIKTRGQQVTLSCSPISGHRSVSWYQQTPGQGLQFLFEYFSETQRNKGNFPGRFSGRQFSNSRSEMNVSTLELGDSALYLCASSNRGAGEKLFFGSGTQLSVL.

This clone has more than one count but fewer than ten. V gene TRBV7-2 combines with J gene TRBJ2-5; 8 nucleotides line up with TRBD2. Germline trimming cut 7 bases from V and 3 bases from J; bases unmatched to any gene: 10. The CDR3 is made up of 15 amino acids. The germline V gene encodes CDR1 SGHTA and CDR2 FQGNSA. This CDR3 reads CASTISGRGEETQYF. The DNA of the CDR3 is TGTGCCAGCACCATCAGCGGGAGAGGAGAAGAGACCCAGTACTTC.

In its sample, this clone was seen once. V is TRBV4-2 and J is TRBJ1-5; a possible D gene is TRBD1 (5 bases). V was pared by 1 base and J by 6 bases, with 13 bases between. Germline CDR1 LGHNA, CDR2 YNFKEQ. This CDR3 region has 15 residues. CDR3 DNA sequence: TGTGCCAGCAGCCAAGTAAGCAGGGAGGGTCAGCCCCAGCATTTT. Its protein product is CASSQVSREGQPQHF.

The J gene is TRBJ1-2, the V gene TRBV7-3; TRBD1 agrees at 8 bases. CDR1 is SGHTA and CDR2 is FQGTGA in the germline V gene. With 5 bases clipped from V and 8 bases from J, the junction kept 7 bases outside the gene matches. This CDR3 region has 13 residues. In DNA form, the CDR3 reads TGTGCCAGCAGCCCACAGGGGGGCGAGGGCTACACCTTC. As protein: CASSPQGGEGYTF.

This chain connects TRBV9 to TRBJ2-3, with no clear D. The CDR3 runs 12 residues. V lost 3 bases and J 3 bases, leaving 5 bases between the germline ends. CDR1 and CDR2 (germline): SGDLS, YYNGEE. The CDR3 spells CASSEQTDTQYF. CDR3 bases: TGTGCCAGCAGCGAGCAAACAGATACGCAGTATTTT.

The chain combines TRBV6-6 with TRBJ2-2; D is possibly TRBD2 (6 bases). V was trimmed by 6 bases and J by 4 bases, leaving 15 bases between them. The CDR3 loop spans 15 amino acids. Looked up from germline, CDR1 is MNHNY and CDR2 is SVGAGI (reference sequence). CDR3 sequence: CASSYRGESTGELFF. CDR3 sequence (DNA): TGTGCCAGCAGCTACCGCGGGGAAAGCACCGGGGAGCTGTTTTTT.

The chain employs TRBV7-2 and TRBJ2-6, with 7 bases fitting TRBD1. There are 13 residues in the CDR3. Unmatched junction bases numbered 8, after V lost 5 bases and J lost 13 bases. Looked up from germline, CDR1 is SGHTA and CDR2 is FQGNSA. The CDR3 reads CASSPGGALVLTF. CDR3 coding DNA: TGTGCCAGCAGCCCAGGGGGAGCATTAGTCCTGACTTTC.

CDR3 nucleotide sequence: TGTGCCAGCAGTGAAGGTCAGGATTACTATGGCTACACCTTC. Translated: CASSEGQDYYGYTF. This rearrangement joins TRBV25-1 to TRBJ1-2; D is undetermined. Germline V gene lookup returns CDR1 MGHDK and CDR2 SYGVNS. V was trimmed by 2 bases and J by 3 bases, leaving 10 bases between them. The CDR3 is made up of 14 amino acids.

The chain links TRBV5-4 to TRBJ2-5, with D unresolved. Germline CDR1 is SGHNT and CDR2 is YYREEE (reference sequence). This CDR3 is built from 12 residues. Trimming cost V 7 bases and J 2 bases, with 9 bases left between them. This CDR3 reads CASRQEQETQYF. Written as DNA, the CDR3 is TGTGCCAGCCGCCAGGAACAAGAGACCCAGTACTTC.